Sequencing of this T cell receptor beta chain was carried out in a study of cytomegalovirus exposure and HLA in healthy donors. Deletions cut 2 bases from V and 3 bases from J, with 16 bases between. The CDR3 covers 16 residues. From germline, CDR1 is SGDLS and CDR2 YYNGEE. The PCR employed 60 Vbeta primers together with 13 Jbeta primers. Clones were read by immunoSEQ multiplex PCR, and TCRdb kept only the in-frame ones, dropping some. The sample carries roughly 140,000 clones, about four fifths recorded once. Notes on this clone: Its matching antigen is unknown.

Overall study results and limits: For TCR beta chains, V- and J-gene trimming was later linked to a missense DCLRE1C variant.

This TCR came from a man aged 45 to 65 in good health and CMV-seropositive. Source material: PBMCs. The rearrangement links TRBV9 to TRBJ2-3; D ambiguous. The CDR3 reads CASSVGSDVTTDTQYF. DNA for the CDR3: TGTGCCAGCAGCGTTGGAAGCGACGTAACGACAGATACGCAGTATTTT.